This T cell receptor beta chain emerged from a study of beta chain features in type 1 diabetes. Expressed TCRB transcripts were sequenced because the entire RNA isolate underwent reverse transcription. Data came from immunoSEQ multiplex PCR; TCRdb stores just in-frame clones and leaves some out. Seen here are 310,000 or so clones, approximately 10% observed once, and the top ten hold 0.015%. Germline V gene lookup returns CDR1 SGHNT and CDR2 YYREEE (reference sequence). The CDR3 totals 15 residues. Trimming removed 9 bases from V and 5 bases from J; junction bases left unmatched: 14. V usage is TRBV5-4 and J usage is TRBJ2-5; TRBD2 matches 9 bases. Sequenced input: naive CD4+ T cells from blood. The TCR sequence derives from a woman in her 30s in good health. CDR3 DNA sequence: TGTGCCAAACCCAGGGCGGGAGGGGACTCGGAGACCCAGTACTTC. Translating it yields CAKPRAGGDSETQYF.